This passage covers 21 T cell receptor beta chains from one sample sequenced in a study of cytotoxic CD8 clonotypes in ibrutinib-treated CLL. Assay used: immunoSEQ multiplex PCR; TCRdb lists only in-frame clones, some missing. The repertoire consists of about 97,000 clones, with about 72% occurring once and the leading ten covering under 35%. This specimen was PBMCs, taken after 12 months of ibrutinib treatment. The source of these receptors is a human donor with chronic lymphocytic leukemia.

About this clone itself: Its ends do not fully match the called genes, so a read error is possible. This chain joins TRBV6-1 and TRBJ1-2; D is ambiguous. The CDR3 is made up of 11 amino acids. The V gene's germline CDR1 is MNHNS and CDR2 SASEGT. CDR3 in DNA: TGTGCCAGCAGTGAGGAGCCCTCGTCCCACTTC. Translating gives CASSEEPSSHF.

The V gene is TRBV30, the J gene TRBJ1-2, with D hard to call. CDR1 GTSNPN and CDR2 SVGIG come from the germline V gene (reference sequence). The CDR3 contains 12 residues. The V end was cut by 5 bases, the J end by 7 bases, with 14 bases between. CDR3 residues: CAWATVIGGYTF. DNA of the CDR3: TGTGCCTGGGCGACCGTAATAGGTGGCTACACCTTC.

This clone has a single count. V usage is TRBV29-1 and J usage is TRBJ2-7; D could derive from TRBD1 or TRBD2 (5 bases each). Germline V gene sequence: CDR1 SQVTM, CDR2 ANQGSEA. This CDR3 contains 12 residues. Between the trimmed V and J ends, which lost 7 bases and 2 bases, there was a span of 12 bases. CDR3 amino acids: CSAGTAPYEQYF. The CDR3 DNA sequence: TGCAGCGCGGGGACGGCTCCCTACGAGCAGTACTTC.

The genes are TRBV19 and TRBJ2-7; TRBD1 matches 9 bases. The CDR3 extends over 16 amino acids. Trimming at V came to 8 bases and at J to 3 bases, leaving 14 bases not matched to a gene. CDR1 and CDR2 (germline): LNHDA, SQIVND (reference sequence). The CDR3: CASSYGVQGASYEQYF. CDR3 nucleotides: TGTGCCAGTTCGTACGGGGTACAGGGGGCGAGCTACGAGCAGTACTTC.

The chain is built from TRBV7-9 and TRBJ2-1; 12 positions agree with TRBD2. The V and J ends lost 5 bases and 6 bases, in that order; junction bases with no gene match: 8. CDR3 length: 16 amino acids. Per the germline V gene, CDR1 is SEHNR and CDR2 is FQNEAQ (reference sequence). In nucleotides, the CDR3 is TGTGCCAGCAGCCCCCGGACTAGCGGGGCTTTCAATGAGCAGTTCTTC. Encoded protein: CASSPRTSGAFNEQFF.

The chain employs TRBV6-6 and TRBJ2-2; 9 bases are a match to TRBD1. CDR3 size: 13 residues. Trimming removed 5 bases from V and 5 bases from J; junction bases left unmatched: 0. Germline loops: CDR1 MNHNY, CDR2 SVGAGI (reference sequence). CDR3 protein: CASSGQGTGELFF. The CDR3 region has the DNA TGTGCCAGCAGTGGACAGGGGACCGGGGAGCTGTTTTTT.

V gene TRBV5-3 combines with J gene TRBJ2-1, with TRBD1 as a possible D gene (5 bases). TRBV5-3 is placed among ORFs of uncertain function. V lost 5 bases and J 9 bases, leaving 21 bases between the germline ends. The CDR3 runs to 15 residues. CDR3 amino acids: CARRTDWTLTGEQFF. DNA of the CDR3: TGTGCCAGAAGGACAGACTGGACCCTTACGGGTGAGCAGTTCTTC.

This rearrangement joins TRBV29-1 to TRBJ1-3; tentative D call: TRBD1 (6 bases). The germline gives CDR1 SQVTM, CDR2 ANQGSEA. V lost 6 bases and J lost 3, with 21 bases in between. The length of the CDR3 is 16 residues. CDR3 coding DNA: TGCAGCGTCACCGGGGTATCAGGGGAAAATGGAAACACCATATATTTT. Its protein is CSVTGVSGENGNTIYF.

The chain combines TRBV18 with TRBJ2-3; tentatively, D is TRBD2 (5 bases). The CDR3 has 17 residues. Trimming removed 0 bases from V and 3 bases from J, with 16 bases in between. Per germline, CDR1 KGHSH and CDR2 LQKENI. The CDR3 spells CASSPPNLADYTDTQYF. CDR3 bases: TGTGCCAGCTCACCACCGAATTTGGCAGACTATACAGATACGCAGTATTTT.

This sequence joins TRBV18 and TRBJ2-5; D is ambiguous. V was shortened by 1 base and J by 2 bases, with 5 bases between the two germline ends. Germline CDR1 is KGHSH and CDR2 is LQKENI. The CDR3 is made up of 13 amino acids. The CDR3 bases are TGTGCCAGCTCACCACTACAGCAAGAGACCCAGTACTTC. Protein: CASSPLQQETQYF. Full variable domain (rest looked up from reference TRBV18 and TRBJ2-5): NAGVMQNPRHLVRRRGQEARLRCSPMKGHSHVYWYRQLPEEGLKFMVYLQKENIIDESGMPKERFSAEFPKEGPSILRIQQVVRGDSAAYFCASSPLQQETQYFGPGTRLLVL.

The rearrangement joins TRBV4-3 to TRBJ2-7, with TRBD2 identical over 7 bases. CDR3 length equals 14 residues. V shed 0 bases and J 4 bases; nucleotides not matched to a gene: 3. The germline V gene encodes CDR1 LGHNA and CDR2 YSLEER. CDR3 DNA sequence: TGCGCCAGCAGCCAAGATCTGGGGGGGTACGAGCAGTACTTC. It translates to CASSQDLGGYEQYF.

The J gene is TRBJ2-5, the V gene TRBV6-6; 11 bases map to TRBD2. This CDR3 contains 15 residues. Trimming took 5 bases from V and 2 from J; bases not matched to a gene: 4. CDR1 is MNHNY, CDR2 SVGAGI, per germline (reference sequence). CDR3 sequence (DNA): TGTGCCAGCAGTCGACTAGCGGGGACGCAAGAGACCCAGTACTTC. Translation gives CASSRLAGTQETQYF.

In this sample, this clone turned up once. The chain is built from TRBV14 and TRBJ2-3, with 10 bases matching TRBD2. V shed 4 bases and J 6 bases; nucleotides not matched to a gene: 13. CDR3 length: 17 amino acids. The germline V gene has CDR1 SGHDN and CDR2 FVKESK. The CDR3 sequence: CASSPLRMLAGGDTQYF. Here the CDR3 DNA reads TGTGCCAGCAGCCCATTGCGGATGTTAGCGGGGGGTGATACGCAGTATTTT.

In its sample, this clone was seen once. The rearrangement joins TRBV30 to TRBJ2-7, with D possibly matching TRBD1 (5 bases). The CDR3 spans 13 residues. Germline CDR1 and CDR2: GTSNPN and SVGIG (reference sequence). Trimming took off 3 bases at V and 5 bases at J, with 14 bases between the two ends. The CDR3 nucleotides read TGTGCCTGGAGCCGCCCAGGGATCAACGAGCAGTACTTC. It is translated as CAWSRPGINEQYF. The full variable domain, its missing parts supplied by reference TRBV30 and TRBJ2-7, is SQTIHQWPATLVQPVGSPLSLECTVEGTSNPNLYWYRQAAGRGLQLLFYSVGIGQISSEVPQNLSASRPQDRQFILSSKKLLLSDSGFYLCAWSRPGINEQYFGPGTRLTVT.

The chain links TRBV2 to TRBJ2-7; 9 nucleotides align to TRBD1. Germline V gives CDR1 SNHLY, CDR2 FYNNEI. CDR3 length equals 11 residues. J gave up 7 bases and V 6 bases, and 1 base lay outside the gene matches. The CDR3 loop reads CASRTGGEQYF. In DNA, the CDR3 is TGTGCCAGCAGGACAGGGGGAGAGCAGTACTTC.

The V and J genes are TRBV7-2 and TRBJ2-7; maybe TRBD2 (6 bases). This CDR3 region has 13 residues. The V gene's germline CDR1 is SGHTA and CDR2 FQGNSA. V lost 4 bases and J 6 bases, leaving 13 bases between the germline ends. The CDR3 coding sequence is TGTGCCAGCAGCTCCAATAGGGACTCCGAGCAGTACTTC. It codes for CASSSNRDSEQYF.

The chain uses TRBV6-6 and TRBJ2-7; no firm D call. Germline CDR1 and CDR2: MNHNY and SVGAGI (reference sequence). V lost 0 bases and J lost 7, with 13 bases in between. The length of the CDR3 is 14 residues. The CDR3 DNA reads TGTGCCAGCAGTTACTCGATGCCGACGGGTGAGCAGTACTTC. This codes for CASSYSMPTGEQYF.

This clone was picked up a small number of times. This rearrangement joins TRBV4-3 to TRBJ2-3, with 8 bases lining up with TRBD1. The CDR3 runs 17 residues. The germline CDR1 and CDR2 sequences are LGHNA and YSLEER. V lost 0 bases and J lost 4; bases outside the gene matches: 9. The CDR3 DNA reads as TGCGCCAGCAGCCAAGATTGGGGGACAGGAGAATCAGATACGCAGTATTTT. This encodes CASSQDWGTGESDTQYF.

This chain joins TRBV30 and TRBJ1-1; TRBD1 is a possible D gene (6 bases). Germline V gene lookup returns CDR1 GTSNPN and CDR2 SVGIG (reference sequence). V shed 0 bases and J shed 4 bases, with 15 bases lying between them. This CDR3 is built from 15 residues. The CDR3 region has the DNA TGTGCCTGGAGTGTACTCGGAGGGGGAGGCACTGAAGCTTTCTTT. Its translation: CAWSVLGGGGTEAFF.

The CDR3 region is CASKERGAGTQYF. In nucleotides, the CDR3 is TGTGCCAGCAAGGAGCGGGGAGCGGGGACCCAGTACTTC. This rearrangement joins TRBV6-6 to TRBJ2-5; 7 bases agree with TRBD2. Germline lookup yields CDR1 MNHNY and CDR2 SVGAGI (reference sequence). V shed 7 bases and J 7 bases; nucleotides not matched to a gene: 9. This CDR3 is built from 13 residues.

The rearrangement joins TRBV5-4 to TRBJ2-6; D possibly corresponds to TRBD1 (7 bases). Trimming took off 4 bases at V and 0 bases at J, with 11 bases between the two ends. Germline CDR1 reads SGHNT; CDR2 reads YYREEE (reference sequence). This CDR3 region has 16 residues. CDR3 nucleotide sequence: TGTGCCAGCAGCAGGGGGCGGGACTCTGGGGCCAACGTCCTGACTTTC. It is translated as CASSRGRDSGANVLTF.